The subject of this entry is one TCR beta chain. The entry originates in a study of sequential checkpoint blockade in melanoma. Repertoires were generated with immunoSEQ multiplex PCR, while TCRdb's copy carries only in-frame clones and drops some. The data contain 40,000 or so clones, 30% to 40% of them singletons. The CDR3 is 13 residues long. The germline V and J ends were trimmed by 5 bases and 5 bases, with 13 bases remaining between them. The V gene's germline CDR1 is GTSNPN and CDR2 SVGIG (reference sequence). Stated treatment: randomized to nivolumab then ipilimumab (arm A) or the reverse (arm B).

The V call is TRBV30, the J call TRBJ2-1; D gene uncertain. The sequencing used tumor tissue (inferred from file names), collected from a patient given nivolumab and ipilimumab in sequence. The TCR was taken from a human donor with melanoma. CDR3 amino acids: CAWSPGNNNEQFF. Written as DNA, the CDR3 is TGTGCCTGGTCCCCGGGCAATAACAATGAGCAGTTCTTC. The full variable domain, its missing parts supplied by reference TRBV30 and TRBJ2-1, is SQTIHQWPATLVQPVGSPLSLECTVEGTSNPNLYWYRQAAGRGLQLLFYSVGIGQISSEVPQNLSASRPQDRQFILSSKKLLLSDSGFYLCAWSPGNNNEQFFGPGTRLTVL.